This T cell receptor beta chain was captured by sequencing in a study of T cells in Graves' hyperthyroidism and ophthalmopathy. Study-level points and caveats: A 13 V-J model separated ophthalmopathy from stable hyperthyroidism. Most expanded thyroid clonotypes above 0.001 also appeared in blood.

The CDR3 totals 16 residues. Trimming stripped 2 bases from V and 2 bases from J, with 15 bases between. Germline loops: CDR1 SGHTA, CDR2 FQGNSA. Amplification of TCR beta CDR3 regions used RNA as the template. TCR CDR3 regions were first amplified by RT-PCR with HTBI primers. MiXCR was run by TCRdb on the multiplex PCR reads, yielding one entry per CDR3 protein. The sample includes around 700,000 distinct CDR3 sequences, around 19% of them seen just once. Many counts were recorded for this clonotype. The antigen is unknown. Hyperthyroidism patients were newly diagnosed, had disease duration under 2 months, and were aged 18 to 65 years. Thyroid ultrasound, orbital computed tomography, clinical symptoms, and serum thyroxine and TRAb underpinned diagnoses.

The receptor was derived from a woman between 45 and 65 years old with Graves' hyperthyroidism that later progressed to Graves' ophthalmopathy. The specimen was blood. The genes are TRBV7-2 and TRBJ2-5; possibly TRBD1 or TRBD2 for D (5 bases each). CDR3 protein: CASSLLGPGPQETQYF. In nucleotides, the CDR3 is TGTGCCAGCAGCTTATTAGGGCCGGGACCTCAAGAGACCCAGTACTTC.